The 10 T cell receptor beta chains in this list originate from one sample, sequenced in a study of regulatory T cells in long-lasting Graves disease. Described time point: newly diagnosed GD, antithyroid drugs for less than 3 months. Construction of the TCR library relied on RNA isolated from PBMCs. In building TCR beta libraries, iRepertoire HTBI primers were used together with Arm-PCR of CDR3 regions. One entry per CDR3 protein results from TCRdb running MiXCR on the multiplex PCR reads. The sample lists 440,000 or so distinct CDR3 sequences, about 15% seen once, with 15% to 20% in the top ten. Separately, the same data were catalogued under a study of T cells in Graves' hyperthyroidism and ophthalmopathy.

Sequencing used peripheral blood mononuclear cells (PBMCs), obtained at new diagnosis, from a patient treated with antithyroid drugs. The origin of the receptors is a woman aged 25-40 years with Graves disease.

Ten or more counts support this clonotype. Here the CDR3 reads CASSPGPNTDTQYF. DNA of the CDR3: TGTGCCAGCAGTCCCGGGCCGAACACAGATACGCAGTATTTT. The V call is TRBV11-2, the J call TRBJ2-3; D gene uncertain. The germline CDR1 and CDR2 sequences are SGHAT and FQNNGV. This CDR3 comprises 14 residues. Trimming took off 6 bases at V and 2 bases at J, with 12 bases between the two ends.

In this sample, this clonotype turned up many times. This rearrangement joins TRBV29-1 to TRBJ1-4; D unresolved. The V end was cut by 7 bases, the J end by 11 bases, with 17 bases between. CDR1 is SQVTM and CDR2 is ANQGSEA in the germline V gene. The CDR3 consists of 12 residues. The DNA of the CDR3 is TGCAGCGCGGCTCAGGCGGGTCGGAAACTGTTTTTT. As protein: CSAAQAGRKLFF.

CDR3 DNA: TGTGCCAGCGCGGTAGAAATGCAGATGGCAAATGAGCAGTTCTTC. It is translated as CASAVEMQMANEQFF. The V gene is TRBV11-2, the J gene TRBJ2-1; D is undetermined. The CDR3 contains 15 residues. V was cut by 8 bases and J by 7 bases, with 21 bases left in between. Germline V lookup: CDR1 SGHAT, CDR2 FQNNGV.

The V and J genes are TRBV29-1 and TRBJ2-1, with a weak D call TRBD1 (7 bases). From germline, CDR1 is SQVTM and CDR2 ANQGSEA. CDR3 length: 13 residues. Trimming left V 7 bases short and J 4 bases short, with 14 bases between. The CDR3 DNA reads TGCAGCGGGAGGGGACAGCATTACAATGAGCAGTTCTTC. This gives the protein CSGRGQHYNEQFF.

This clonotype showed up just once. The chain uses TRBV11-2 and TRBJ2-7; D unclear. V lost 5 bases and J 2 bases, leaving 13 bases between the germline ends. The CDR3 sequence is 14 residues long. Germline V gives CDR1 SGHAT, CDR2 FQNNGV. In DNA, the CDR3 is TGTGCCAGCAGCCTAGTGTGGCAGCCCTACGAGCAGTACTTC. Translated: CASSLVWQPYEQYF.

This sequence joins TRBV29-1 and TRBJ2-2, with 9 nucleotides matching TRBD2. Germline trimming cut 7 bases from V and 7 bases from J; bases unmatched to any gene: 10. Germline CDR1 reads SQVTM; CDR2 reads ANQGSEA. This CDR3 spans 14 amino acids. The CDR3: CSGAGGASFGELFF. CDR3 nucleotides: TGCAGCGGGGCGGGGGGGGCCTCTTTCGGGGAGCTGTTTTTT.

The table lists this clonotype with many counts. The chain has TRBV27 and TRBJ1-1, with a tentative D call TRBD1 (5 bases). In germline, CDR1 is MNHEY, CDR2 SMNVEV (reference sequence). The ends were cut back, 5 bases at V and 5 bases at J, with 12 bases in the middle. This CDR3 region has 13 residues. CDR3 residues: CASSRRGETEAFF. In DNA, the CDR3 is TGTGCCAGCAGTCGGCGGGGGGAGACTGAAGCTTTCTTT.

This clonotype was observed a handful of times. The chain has TRBV24-1 and TRBJ2-2; 8 bases align to TRBD2. The CDR3 has 15 amino acids. With 9 bases clipped from V and 4 bases from J, the junction kept 9 bases outside the gene matches. The germline V gene has CDR1 KGHDR and CDR2 SFDVKD. The CDR3 spells CATRGEAGVTGELFF. Here the CDR3 DNA reads TGTGCCACCCGAGGAGAAGCGGGAGTCACCGGGGAGCTGTTTTTT.

This clonotype was seen repeatedly, ten times or more. The chain combines TRBV5-1 with TRBJ1-1; D possibly corresponds to TRBD1 (6 bases). Trimming stripped 2 bases from V and 4 bases from J, with 9 bases between. Germline V gene lookup returns CDR1 SGHRS and CDR2 YFSETQ. This CDR3 region has 13 residues. CDR3 loop: CASSFTGLTEAFF. The CDR3 nucleotides are TGCGCCAGCAGCTTCACAGGGCTCACTGAAGCTTTCTTT.

This clonotype was seen many times. The chain employs TRBV20-1 and TRBJ2-7, with D possibly being TRBD2 (5 bases). Trimming took 5 bases from V and 3 from J, leaving 11 bases between them. The length of the CDR3 is 12 residues. CDR1 is DFQATT, CDR2 SNEGSKA, per germline (reference sequence). CDR3 DNA sequence: TGCAGTGCTGTTCGGGATCACTACGAGCAGTACTTC. Its protein product is CSAVRDHYEQYF.